This T cell receptor (beta chain) emerged from a study of blood T cell repertoires in COVID-19. For the study at large: Both acute and convalescent COVID-19 samples were obtained from the United States, Italy and Spain.

The participants were between about 18 and 90 years old and came from 24 US areas. The study counted Cohort 3 donors as recovered given two negative PCRs, clearance, or symptom resolution. Authors' methods: Using reference gene primer amplification, nucleated cell counts were estimated. Only in-frame clones appear in the TCRdb table, and some are missing; sequencing was by immunoSEQ multiplex PCR. Clone size and the V and J calls come from that table; the DNA yielded D and trimming. The table includes some 230,000 clones, roughly four fifths detected once. The V gene end was trimmed by 4 bases and the J gene end by 2 bases; junction bases not matched to a gene: 6. Germline V gene lookup returns CDR1 SGHAT and CDR2 FQDESV (reference sequence). CDR3 length: 15 amino acids.

V gene TRBV11-1 combines with J gene TRBJ2-5; 8 positions agree with TRBD2. Material: PBMCs or T cells enriched from blood (not recorded which). The receptor's source is a man aged 35-49 years who had recovered from COVID-19. The CDR3 DNA sequence: TGTGCCAGCAGCTCACTGGGACTAGGACAAGAGACCCAGTACTTC. It is translated as CASSSLGLGQETQYF.